This TCR beta chain was captured in a study of Graves' ophthalmopathy and Graves' hyperthyroidism. Study details: In this cohort's terms, stable hyperthyroidism meant no ophthalmopathy by 18 months of follow-up. Study observations and caveats: The model's prediction of ophthalmopathy progression had just over 70% sensitivity and roughly 77% specificity. Using a 13-signature model, the authors split ophthalmopathy from stable hyperthyroidism, with approximately 88% sensitivity and roughly 80% specificity.

This clonotype was detected ten times or more. The antigen remains unidentified. Scientists amplified the TCR beta CDR3 regions from RNA transcripts. Amplification began with first-round RT-PCR using HTBI primers, then second-round multiplex PCR was performed. TCRdb analysed the multiplex PCR reads with MiXCR anew, one entry per CDR3 protein. The sample records about 550,000 distinct CDR3 sequences, under 40% being singletons. Aged 18 to 65, hyperthyroidism patients had been newly diagnosed, with under 2 months' duration. V was pared by 6 bases and J by 7 bases, with 5 bases of the junction left unmatched. This CDR3 has 14 residues.

The chain uses TRBV12-3 or TRBV12-4 and TRBJ1-6; 8 nucleotides agree with TRBD1. This TCR was sampled from an adult man with Graves' hyperthyroidism. The sample taken for sequencing was peripheral blood or thyroid tissue (not recorded which). The CDR3 spells CASRKDRANSPLHF. CDR3 coding DNA: TGTGCCAGCAGGAAGGACAGGGCGAATTCACCCCTCCACTTT.